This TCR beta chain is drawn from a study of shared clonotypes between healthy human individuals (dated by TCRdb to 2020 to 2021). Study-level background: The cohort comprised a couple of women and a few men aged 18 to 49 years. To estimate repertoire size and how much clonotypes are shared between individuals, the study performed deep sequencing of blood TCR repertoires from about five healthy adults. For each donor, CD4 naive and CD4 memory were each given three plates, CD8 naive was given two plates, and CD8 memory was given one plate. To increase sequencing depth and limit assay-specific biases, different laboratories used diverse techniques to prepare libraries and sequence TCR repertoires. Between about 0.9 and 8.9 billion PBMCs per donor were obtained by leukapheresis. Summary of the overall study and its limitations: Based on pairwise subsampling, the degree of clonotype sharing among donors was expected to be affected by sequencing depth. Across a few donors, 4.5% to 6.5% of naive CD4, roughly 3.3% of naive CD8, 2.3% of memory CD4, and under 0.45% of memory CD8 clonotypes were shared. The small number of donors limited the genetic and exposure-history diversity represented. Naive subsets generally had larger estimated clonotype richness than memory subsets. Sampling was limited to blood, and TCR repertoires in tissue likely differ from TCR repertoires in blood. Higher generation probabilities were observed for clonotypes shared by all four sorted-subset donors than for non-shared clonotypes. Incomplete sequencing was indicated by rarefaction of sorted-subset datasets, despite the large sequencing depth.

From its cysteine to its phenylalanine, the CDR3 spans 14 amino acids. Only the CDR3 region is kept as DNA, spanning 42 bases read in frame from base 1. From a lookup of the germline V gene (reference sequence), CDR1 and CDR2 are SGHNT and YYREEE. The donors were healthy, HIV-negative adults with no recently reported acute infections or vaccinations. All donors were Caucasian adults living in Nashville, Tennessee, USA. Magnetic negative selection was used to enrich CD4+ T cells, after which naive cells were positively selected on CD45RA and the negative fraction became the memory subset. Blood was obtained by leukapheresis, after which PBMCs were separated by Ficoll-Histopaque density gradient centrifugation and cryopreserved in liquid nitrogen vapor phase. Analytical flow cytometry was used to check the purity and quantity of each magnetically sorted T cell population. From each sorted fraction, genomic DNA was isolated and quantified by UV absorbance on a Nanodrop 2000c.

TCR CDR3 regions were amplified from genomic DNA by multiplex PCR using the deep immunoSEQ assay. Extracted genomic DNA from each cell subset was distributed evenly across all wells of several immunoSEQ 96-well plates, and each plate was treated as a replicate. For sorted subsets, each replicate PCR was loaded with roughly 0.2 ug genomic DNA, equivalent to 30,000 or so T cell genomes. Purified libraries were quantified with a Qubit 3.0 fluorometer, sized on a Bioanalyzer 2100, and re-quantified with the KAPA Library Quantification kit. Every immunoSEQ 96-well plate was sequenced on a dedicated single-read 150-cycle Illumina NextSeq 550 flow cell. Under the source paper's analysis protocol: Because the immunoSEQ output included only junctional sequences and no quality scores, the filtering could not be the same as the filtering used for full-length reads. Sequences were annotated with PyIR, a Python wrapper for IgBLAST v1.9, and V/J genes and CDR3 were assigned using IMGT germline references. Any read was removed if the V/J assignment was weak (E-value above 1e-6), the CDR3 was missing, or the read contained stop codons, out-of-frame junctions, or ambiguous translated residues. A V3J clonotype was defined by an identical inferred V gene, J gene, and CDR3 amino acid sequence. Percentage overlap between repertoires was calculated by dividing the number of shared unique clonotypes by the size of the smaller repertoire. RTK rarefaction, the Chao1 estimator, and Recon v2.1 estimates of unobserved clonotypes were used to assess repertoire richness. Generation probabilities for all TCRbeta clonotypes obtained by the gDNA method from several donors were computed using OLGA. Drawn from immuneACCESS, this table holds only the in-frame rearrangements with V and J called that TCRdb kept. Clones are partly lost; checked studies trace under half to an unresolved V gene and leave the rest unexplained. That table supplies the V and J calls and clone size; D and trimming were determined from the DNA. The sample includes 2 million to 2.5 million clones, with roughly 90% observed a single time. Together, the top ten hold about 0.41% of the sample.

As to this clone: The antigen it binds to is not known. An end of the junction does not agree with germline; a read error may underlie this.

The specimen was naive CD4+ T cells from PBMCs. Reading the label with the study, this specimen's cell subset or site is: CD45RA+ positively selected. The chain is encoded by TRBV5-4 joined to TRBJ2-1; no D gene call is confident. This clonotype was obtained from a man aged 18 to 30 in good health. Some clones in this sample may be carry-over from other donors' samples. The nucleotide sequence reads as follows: TGTGCCAGCAGATTGGATCTGCCTCGTGAAGAGCAGTTCTTC. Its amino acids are CASRLDLPREEQFF.